Included here is one T cell receptor beta chain sequence, with context. Germline and junction disagree at one end, which may indicate a read error. This sample stems from a study of blood T cell repertoires in COVID-19. Looking at the study overall: From T cells, B-cell-depleted T cells, or PBMCs came the material, which was cDNA or gDNA.

CDR1 SGHTA and CDR2 FQGTGA come from the germline V gene. CDR3 size: 15 residues. The participants were between about 18 and 89 years old and came from roughly 25 US areas. Original analysis: Amplification of reference gene primers was used by the study to estimate nucleated cell counts. Sequenced by immunoSEQ multiplex PCR; TCRdb stores in-frame clones only, minus some. That table is the source of V, J and clone size, and D and trimming were worked out from the DNA. The sample gives 190,000 or so clones, about 88% of which show up once; about 4.7% is in the top ten. Sequencing input: PBMCs or T cells enriched from blood (not recorded which). The chain combines TRBV7-3 with TRBJ1-1, with D maybe TRBD1 (5 bases). The source is a woman in her thirties who had been exposed to COVID-19. The CDR3: CASSLTAGGNTEAFF. The DNA for the CDR3 is TGTGCCAGCAGCCTAACAGCGGGGGGGAACACTGAAGCTTTCTTT.